The 16 T cell receptor beta chains presented below share a single source sample, sequenced in a study of identical twins' blood T cells. A single record per CDR3 protein comes from TCRdb applying MiXCR to the 5' RACE reads. Of a few hundred thousand distinct CDR3 sequences listed, over 25% are singletons. Specimen: PBMCs. The receptors originated from a woman aged 18-49 years in good health.

The rearrangement joins TRBV7-2 to TRBJ2-3, with D tentatively TRBD1 (5 bases). Germline V gene data show CDR1 as SGHTA and CDR2 as FQGNSA. The CDR3 sequence is 11 residues long. Trimming left V 3 bases short and J 8 bases short, with 6 bases between. The CDR3 protein is CASSFRVTQYF. The CDR3 nucleotides read TGTGCCAGCAGCTTCAGGGTTACGCAGTATTTT.

This clonotype was picked up many times. The genes are TRBV5-6 and TRBJ1-1, with no clear D. CDR1 and CDR2 from the germline V gene are SGHDT and YYEEEE. There are 14 residues in the CDR3. V dropped 0 bases and J dropped 5 bases, with 11 bases sitting between them. Here the CDR3 reads CASSLGLGGTEAFF. CDR3 in DNA: TGTGCCAGCAGCTTGGGTTTAGGAGGAACTGAAGCTTTCTTT.

V usage is TRBV3-1 and J usage is TRBJ2-2; the D gene is possibly TRBD1 (6 bases). CDR1 and CDR2 from the germline V gene are LGHDT and YNNKEL (reference sequence). Between the trimmed V and J ends, which lost 3 bases and 7 bases, there was a span of 6 bases. The length of the CDR3 is 12 residues. As DNA, the CDR3 is TGTGCCAGCAGCCACAGGGGCGGGGAGCTGTTTTTT. Residues: CASSHRGGELFF. The variable domain in full, completed from reference TRBV3-1 and TRBJ2-2, reads DTAVSQTPKYLVTQMGNDKSIKCEQNLGHDTMYWYKQDSKKFLKIMFSYNNKELIINETVPNRFSPKSPDKAHLNLHINSLELGDSAVYFCASSHRGGELFFGEGSRLTVL.

This clonotype was seen once. The chain recombines TRBV11-2 with TRBJ2-7; D might be TRBD1 or TRBD2, each matching 6 bases. The CDR3 runs to 14 residues. V was trimmed by 2 bases and J by 1 base, leaving 9 bases between them. From germline, CDR1 is SGHAT and CDR2 FQNNGV. The CDR3 sequence: CASSLRGVSYEQYF. The CDR3 nucleotides are TGTGCCAGCAGCTTAAGGGGGGTTTCCTACGAGCAGTACTTC.

Concerning this clonotype itself: The junction does not match germline at one end; this may be a read error. The J gene is TRBJ1-1, the V gene TRBV5-5; 7 bases map to TRBD1. This CDR3 has 12 residues. Germline CDR1 and CDR2: SGHKS and YYEKEE (reference sequence). CDR3 loop: CVSSLWDSEAFF. CDR3 nucleotides: TGTGTCAGCAGCTTGTGGGACAGTGAAGCTTTCTTT.

The chain is built from TRBV3-1 and TRBJ2-4; 11 bases line up with TRBD2. The CDR3 spans 15 residues. Germline V lookup: CDR1 LGHDT, CDR2 YNNKEL (reference sequence). Trimming at V came to 0 bases and at J to 10 bases, leaving 5 bases not matched to a gene. Here the CDR3 reads CASSQEGLAGGIQYF. CDR3 in DNA: TGTGCCAGCAGCCAAGAAGGGCTAGCGGGAGGAATTCAGTACTTC.

The rearrangement links TRBV9 to TRBJ2-2; D is uncertain. Looked up from germline, CDR1 is SGDLS and CDR2 is YYNGEE. V was cut by 5 bases and J by 4 bases, with 18 bases left in between. The CDR3 consists of 16 residues. The CDR3 DNA reads TGTGCCAGCAGGGCAGGCCCTAACGAAATCACCGGGGAGCTGTTTTTT. This codes for CASRAGPNEITGELFF.

The sample holds many counts of this clonotype. The rearrangement uses TRBV3-1 and TRBJ1-2; 8 bases are a match to TRBD1. This CDR3 has 15 residues. J lost 0 bases, V lost 11 bases, and 11 bases had no gene match. The germline V gene encodes CDR1 LGHDT and CDR2 YNNKEL (reference sequence). CDR3 DNA: TGTGCCCCTTCAGGGGGCGGCCTAGCTAACTATGGCTACACCTTC. It encodes CAPSGGGLANYGYTF.

The chain links TRBV6-6 to TRBJ1-4; D not resolved. V shed 5 bases and J shed 7 bases, with 17 bases lying between them. Germline V lookup: CDR1 MNHNY, CDR2 SVGAGI (reference sequence). The CDR3 spans 15 residues. The CDR3 is CASSDPGGGGEKLFF. In nucleotides, the CDR3 is TGTGCCAGCAGTGACCCTGGAGGAGGCGGTGAAAAACTGTTTTTT.

This clonotype has just a few counts. The chain employs TRBV9 and TRBJ2-1; D is perhaps TRBD1 (5 bases). V lost 5 bases and J lost 6, with 15 bases in between. The CDR3 loop spans 14 amino acids. Germline loops: CDR1 SGDLS, CDR2 YYNGEE. Written as DNA, the CDR3 is TGTGCCAGCAGTCCAGGGTGGGGATCCAATGAGCAGTTCTTC. Translated, it gives CASSPGWGSNEQFF.

This clonotype has a handful of counts. J is TRBJ1-1 and V is TRBV5-1; D call uncertain. Between the trimmed V and J ends, which lost 4 bases and 7 bases, there was a span of 14 bases. CDR1 is SGHRS, CDR2 YFSETQ, per germline. This CDR3 is 13 amino acids long. The CDR3 DNA follows: TGCGCCAGCAGCGTGGACCGCCCGTTTGAAGCTTTCTTT. Translating it yields CASSVDRPFEAFF.

Regarding this clonotype: The final CDR3 position lacks the conserved phenylalanine or tryptophan, pointing to a likely read error. This rearrangement joins TRBV19 to TRBJ1-2; TRBD1 is a possible D gene (5 bases). The CDR3 length is 17 residues. Germline CDR1 is LNHDA and CDR2 is SQIVND (reference sequence). Trimming removed 6 bases at V and 6 bases at J, with 26 bases between. CDR3 sequence reads: CASSGGTIANGNNGYTL. CDR3 bases: TGTGCCAGTAGCGGCGGGACGATAGCTAATGGAAATAATGGCTACACCTTG.

A few counts support this clonotype. The J gene is TRBJ2-2, the V gene TRBV15; the match to TRBD1 covers 7 bases. The CDR3 extends over 16 amino acids. J was trimmed by 4 bases and V by 0 bases; bases with no gene match: 5. The germline CDR1 and CDR2 sequences are LNHNV and YYDKDF (reference sequence). CDR3 protein: CATSRDRDSFTGELFF. The CDR3 DNA reads as TGTGCCACCAGCAGAGATCGGGACAGCTTCACCGGGGAGCTGTTTTTT.

Worth noting for this clonotype: Compared with germline, one end of the junction differs, possibly owing to a read error. The rearrangement links TRBV20-1 to TRBJ2-2; perhaps D is TRBD1 or TRBD2 (5 bases each). The CDR3 loop spans 14 amino acids. In germline, CDR1 is DFQATT, CDR2 SNEGSKA (reference sequence). The CDR3 nucleotides are TGCAGTGCTACGGACACCTCGAACACCGGGGAGATGTTTTTT. Translating gives CSATDTSNTGEMFF.

This chain uses TRBV11-2 with TRBJ2-1; TRBD2 aligns across 9 bases. Germline-derived CDR1 and CDR2 are SGHAT and FQNNGV. This CDR3 is built from 15 residues. J gave up 6 bases and V 8 bases, and 11 bases lay outside the gene matches. The CDR3 region has the DNA TGTGCCAGCCGTAACCACGCGACTAGCGGCAATGAGCAGTTCTTC. This codes for CASRNHATSGNEQFF.

The J gene is TRBJ2-3, the V gene TRBV5-1; TRBD2 aligns across 10 bases. Germline CDR1 is SGHRS and CDR2 is YFSETQ. V was pared by 3 bases and J by 2 bases, with 6 bases of the junction left unmatched. The CDR3 consists of 16 residues. CDR3 loop: CASSSLAGVLTDTQYF. The DNA for the CDR3 is TGCGCCAGCAGCTCTCTAGCGGGGGTACTCACAGATACGCAGTATTTT. The full variable domain, with the rest looked up from reference TRBV5-1 and TRBJ2-3, is KAGVTQTPRYLIKTRGQQVTLSCSPISGHRSVSWYQQTPGQGLQFLFEYFSETQRNKGNFPGRFSGRQFSNSRSEMNVSTLELGDSALYLCASSSLAGVLTDTQYFGPGTRLTVL.